A single sample is the source of the 2 T cell receptor beta chains below, sequenced in a study of CD8 T cells in ankylosing spondylitis. One entry per CDR3 protein results from TCRdb running MiXCR on the 5' RACE reads. The sample lists 150,000 or so distinct CDR3 sequences, 9.8% occurring once. The sequencing input was blood, either unsorted or a sorted T cell fraction (not recorded which). These TCRs come from a female donor with ankylosing spondylitis or in good health (not recorded which).

The J gene is TRBJ2-1, the V gene TRBV5-1; 10 bases are a match to TRBD2. Looked up from germline, CDR1 is SGHRS and CDR2 is YFSETQ. The CDR3 is 13 amino acids. Unmatched junction bases numbered 2, after V lost 2 bases and J lost 9 bases. CDR3: CASSLAGGVEQFF. The CDR3 nucleotides are TGCGCCAGCAGCTTAGCGGGAGGGGTTGAGCAGTTCTTC.

This clonotype has more than one count but fewer than ten. The V and J genes are TRBV7-6 and TRBJ2-7; 8 bases are shared with TRBD2. The germline gives CDR1 SGHVS, CDR2 FNYEAQ. With 2 bases clipped from V and 4 bases from J, the junction kept 7 bases outside the gene matches. CDR3 size: 15 residues. The CDR3 protein is CASSLREGLPYEQYF. DNA of the CDR3: TGTGCCAGCAGCTTACGGGAGGGTCTACCTTACGAGCAGTACTTC.